This T cell receptor (beta chain) was recorded in a study of Graves' ophthalmopathy and Graves' hyperthyroidism. The study, taken as a whole, reports: Its predictions of ophthalmopathy progression gave the model approximately 65% sensitivity and about 72% specificity.

A note on this clonotype: Its antigen is still unknown. Likely a read error: the CDR3 ends without its conserved phenylalanine or tryptophan. The limits of the CDR3 on the DNA are not certain, so only TCRdb's listed CDR3 is given.

The evidence that diagnosis relied on was clinical symptoms, serum thyroxine, TRAb, thyroid ultrasound and orbital computed tomography. Using RNA transcripts, the TCR beta CDR3 regions were amplified. Second-round multiplex PCR came after first-round RT-PCR with HTBI primers. Using its own MiXCR run on the multiplex PCR reads, TCRdb lists one record per CDR3 protein. The sample carries some 410,000 distinct CDR3 sequences, under 25% recorded once. Germline V CDR1 and CDR2: SQVTM, ANQGSEA. With termini counted, the CDR3 has 12 amino acids. V and J are TRBV29-1 and TRBJ2-5; the DNA was not compared with TRBD2, the D call given in the table. Sequencing was done on a sample of peripheral blood. The receptor comes from a woman under 30 with stable Graves' hyperthyroidism. The CDR3 sequence: CSLGAGGETQDY.